This T cell receptor (beta chain) comes out of a study of T cell changes during pregnancy in multiple sclerosis. Only a few counts were recorded for this clone. Assay used: immunoSEQ multiplex PCR; TCRdb lists only in-frame clones, some missing. The sample lists approximately 80,000 clones; over 85% were seen once. The CDR3 length is 13 residues. V was shortened by 2 bases and J by 6 bases, with 12 bases between the two germline ends. CDR1 and CDR2 from the germline V gene are SGHDT and YYEEEE. This TCR was sampled from a female donor in good health, enrolled as a control in a pregnancy study. The chain uses TRBV5-6 and TRBJ2-7; perhaps TRBD2 as D (6 bases). The sample in question was peripheral blood, obtained in the second trimester of pregnancy. The DNA for the CDR3 is TGTGCCAGCAGCTTAGCCGGCGGGGCCGAGCAGTACTTC. Amino acid sequence: CASSLAGGAEQYF.